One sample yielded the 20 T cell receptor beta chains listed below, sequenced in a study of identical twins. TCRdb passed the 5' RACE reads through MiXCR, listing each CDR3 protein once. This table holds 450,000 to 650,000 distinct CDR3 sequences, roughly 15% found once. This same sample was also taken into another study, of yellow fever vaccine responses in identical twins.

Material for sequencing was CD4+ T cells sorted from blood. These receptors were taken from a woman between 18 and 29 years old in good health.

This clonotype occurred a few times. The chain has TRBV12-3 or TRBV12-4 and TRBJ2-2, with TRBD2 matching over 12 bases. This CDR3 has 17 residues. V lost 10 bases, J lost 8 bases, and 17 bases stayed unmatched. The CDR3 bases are TGTGCCATCCCCCGAAGGACTAGCGGGACACGGGGGGGGGAGCTGTTTTTT. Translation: CAIPRRTSGTRGGELFF.

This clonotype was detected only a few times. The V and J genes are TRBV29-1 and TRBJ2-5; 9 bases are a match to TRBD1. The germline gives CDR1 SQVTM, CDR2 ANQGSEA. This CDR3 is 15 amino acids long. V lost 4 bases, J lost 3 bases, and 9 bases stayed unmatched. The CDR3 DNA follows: TGCAGCGTTGGTAGCGTAGGGACAGGGAAAGAGACCCAGTACTTC. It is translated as CSVGSVGTGKETQYF.

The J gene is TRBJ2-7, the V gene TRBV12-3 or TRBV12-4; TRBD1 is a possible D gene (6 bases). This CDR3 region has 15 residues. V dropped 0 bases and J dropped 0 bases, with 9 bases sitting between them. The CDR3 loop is CASSLAGAGSYEQYF. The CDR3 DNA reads TGTGCCAGCAGTTTAGCGGGGGCCGGCTCCTACGAGCAGTACTTC.

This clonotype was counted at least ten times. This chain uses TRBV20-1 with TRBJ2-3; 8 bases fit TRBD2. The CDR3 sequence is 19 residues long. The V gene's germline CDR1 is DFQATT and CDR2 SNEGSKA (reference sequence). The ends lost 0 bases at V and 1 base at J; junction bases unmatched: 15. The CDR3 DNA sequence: TGCAGTGCTAGAGAATGGGCGGGGGGCGGACTCTTGGGCACAGATACGCAGTATTTT. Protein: CSAREWAGGGLLGTDTQYF.

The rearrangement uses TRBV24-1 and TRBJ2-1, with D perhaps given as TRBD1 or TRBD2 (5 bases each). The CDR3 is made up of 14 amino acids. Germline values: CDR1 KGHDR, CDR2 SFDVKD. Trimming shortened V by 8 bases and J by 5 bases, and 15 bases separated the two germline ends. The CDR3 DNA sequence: TGTGCCACCATGGCATCGGGGCCCAACAATGAGCAGTTCTTC. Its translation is CATMASGPNNEQFF.

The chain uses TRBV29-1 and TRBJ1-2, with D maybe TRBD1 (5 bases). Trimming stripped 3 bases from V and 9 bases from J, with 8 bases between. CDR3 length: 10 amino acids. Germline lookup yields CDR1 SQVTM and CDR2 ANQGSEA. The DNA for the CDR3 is TGCAGCGTTGATGGGGGGAGCTACACCTTC. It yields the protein CSVDGGSYTF.

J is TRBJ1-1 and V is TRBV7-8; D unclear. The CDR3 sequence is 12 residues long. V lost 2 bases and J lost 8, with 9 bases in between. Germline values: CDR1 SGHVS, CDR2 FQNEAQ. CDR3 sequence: CASSLFRTEAFF. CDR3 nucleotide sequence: TGTGCCAGCAGCTTATTCCGGACCGAAGCTTTCTTT.

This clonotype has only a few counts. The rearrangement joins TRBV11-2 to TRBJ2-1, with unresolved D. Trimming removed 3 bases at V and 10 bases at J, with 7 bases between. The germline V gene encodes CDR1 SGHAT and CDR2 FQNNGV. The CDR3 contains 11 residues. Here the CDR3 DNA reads TGTGCCAGCAGCTTTCTTAAAGAGCAGTTCTTC. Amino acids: CASSFLKEQFF.

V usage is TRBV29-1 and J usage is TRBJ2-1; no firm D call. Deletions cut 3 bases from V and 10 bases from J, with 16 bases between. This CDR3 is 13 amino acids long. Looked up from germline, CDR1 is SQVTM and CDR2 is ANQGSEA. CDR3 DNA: TGCAGCGTTGAGGGCCGGCTAGTAGGGGAGCAGTTCTTC. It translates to CSVEGRLVGEQFF.

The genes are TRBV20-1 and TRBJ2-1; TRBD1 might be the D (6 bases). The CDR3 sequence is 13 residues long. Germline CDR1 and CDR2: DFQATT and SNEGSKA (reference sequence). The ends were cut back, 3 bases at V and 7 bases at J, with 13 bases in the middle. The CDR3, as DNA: TGCAGTGCTAGTTACCACCAGGGGAATGAGCAGTTCTTC. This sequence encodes CSASYHQGNEQFF.

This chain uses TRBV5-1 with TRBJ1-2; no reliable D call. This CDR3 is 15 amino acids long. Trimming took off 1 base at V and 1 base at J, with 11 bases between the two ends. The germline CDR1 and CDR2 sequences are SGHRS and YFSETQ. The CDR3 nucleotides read TGCGCCAGCAGCTTGCTTCCAGATGTTAACTATGGCTACACCTTC. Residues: CASSLLPDVNYGYTF.

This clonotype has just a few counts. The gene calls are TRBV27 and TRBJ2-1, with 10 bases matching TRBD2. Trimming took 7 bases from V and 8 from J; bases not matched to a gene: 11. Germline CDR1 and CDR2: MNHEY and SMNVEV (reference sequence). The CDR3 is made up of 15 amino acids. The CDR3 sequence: CASMLLSGRIYEQFF. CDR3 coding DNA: TGTGCCAGCATGTTACTTAGCGGGAGGATTTATGAGCAGTTCTTC.

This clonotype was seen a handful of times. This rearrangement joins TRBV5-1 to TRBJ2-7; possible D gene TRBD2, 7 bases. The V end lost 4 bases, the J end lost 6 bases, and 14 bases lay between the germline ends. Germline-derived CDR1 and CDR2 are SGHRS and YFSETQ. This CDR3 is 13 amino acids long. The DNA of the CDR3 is TGCGCCAGCAGCCCGGGCGGGGGCCGCGAGCAGTACGTC. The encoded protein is CASSPGGGREQYV.

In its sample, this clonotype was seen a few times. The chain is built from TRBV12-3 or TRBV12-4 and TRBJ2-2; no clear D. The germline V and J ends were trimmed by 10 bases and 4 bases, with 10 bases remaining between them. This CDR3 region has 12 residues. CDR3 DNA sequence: TGTGCCACCTCGACAAGCACCGGGGAGCTGTTTTTT. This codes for CATSTSTGELFF.

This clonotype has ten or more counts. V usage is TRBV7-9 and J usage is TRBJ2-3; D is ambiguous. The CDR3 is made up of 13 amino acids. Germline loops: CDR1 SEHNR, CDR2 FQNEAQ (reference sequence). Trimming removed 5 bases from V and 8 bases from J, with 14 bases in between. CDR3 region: CASSPRVDFTQYF. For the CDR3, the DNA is TGTGCCAGCAGCCCCCGGGTCGACTTTACGCAGTATTTT.

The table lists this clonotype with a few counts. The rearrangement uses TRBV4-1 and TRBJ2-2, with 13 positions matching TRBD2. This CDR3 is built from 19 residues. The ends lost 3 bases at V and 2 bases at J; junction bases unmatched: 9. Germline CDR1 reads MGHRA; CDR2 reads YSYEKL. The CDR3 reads CASSQREGTSGINTGELFF. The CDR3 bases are TGCGCCAGCAGCCAGAGGGAAGGGACTAGCGGGATTAACACCGGGGAGCTGTTTTTT.

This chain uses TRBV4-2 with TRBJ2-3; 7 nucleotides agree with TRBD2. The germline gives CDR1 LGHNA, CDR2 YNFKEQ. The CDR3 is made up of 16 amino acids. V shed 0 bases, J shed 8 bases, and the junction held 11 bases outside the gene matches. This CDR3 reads CASSQDYSRGFGTQYF. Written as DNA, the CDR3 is TGTGCCAGCAGCCAAGATTACTCGCGGGGGTTTGGTACGCAGTATTTT.

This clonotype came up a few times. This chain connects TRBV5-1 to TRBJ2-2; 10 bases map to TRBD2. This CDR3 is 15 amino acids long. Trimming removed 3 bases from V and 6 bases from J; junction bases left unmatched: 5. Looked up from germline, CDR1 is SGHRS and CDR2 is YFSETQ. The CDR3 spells CASSSGTSVAGELFF. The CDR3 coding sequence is TGCGCCAGCAGCTCGGGGACTAGCGTCGCCGGGGAGCTGTTTTTT.

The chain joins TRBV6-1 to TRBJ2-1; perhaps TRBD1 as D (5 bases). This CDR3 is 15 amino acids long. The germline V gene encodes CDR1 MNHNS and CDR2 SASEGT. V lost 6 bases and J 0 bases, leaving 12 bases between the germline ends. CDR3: CASRLDTSSYNEQFF. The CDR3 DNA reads TGTGCCAGCAGACTGGACACGAGCTCCTACAATGAGCAGTTCTTC.

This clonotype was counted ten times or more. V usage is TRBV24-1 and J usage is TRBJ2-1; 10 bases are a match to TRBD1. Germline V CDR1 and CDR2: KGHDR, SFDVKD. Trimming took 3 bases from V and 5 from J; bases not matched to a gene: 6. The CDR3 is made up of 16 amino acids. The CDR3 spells CATSDPTGQGNNEQFF. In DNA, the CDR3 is TGTGCCACCAGTGATCCCACGGGACAGGGGAACAATGAGCAGTTCTTC.